The 11 T cell receptor beta chains reported below all come from one sample, sequenced in a study of T-cell memory formation after mild COVID-19. MiXCR was run by TCRdb on the 5' RACE reads, yielding one entry per CDR3 protein. The sample contains roughly 310,000 distinct CDR3 sequences, roughly 15% of which appear only once. The sample taken for sequencing was PBMCs or a T cell subset sorted from them (not recorded which). All receptors come from a man between 18 and 35 years old who had mild COVID-19 (a few samples of this study predate the infection). Cell type and time point are not known.

Many counts were recorded for this clonotype. The rearrangement links TRBV4-2 to TRBJ2-1, with D unresolved. Germline V gene lookup returns CDR1 LGHNA and CDR2 YNFKEQ. This CDR3 region has 14 residues. The V gene lost 3 bases and the J gene lost 5 bases, with 11 bases spanning the gap. CDR3 nucleotide sequence: TGTGCCAGCAGCCAGTCGCTAGAGAACAATGAGCAGTTCTTC. This gives the protein CASSQSLENNEQFF.

This sequence joins TRBV28 and TRBJ1-5, with 7 bases aligning to TRBD1. This CDR3 has 18 amino acids. Germline V lookup: CDR1 MDHEN, CDR2 SYDVKM. Trimming at V came to 7 bases and at J to 7 bases, leaving 22 bases not matched to a gene. The CDR3 DNA reads TGTGCCAGCACCCTAAATATCCTTACAGGGGAAGGAGAGCAGCCCCAGCATTTT. Residues: CASTLNILTGEGEQPQHF.

The rearrangement uses TRBV4-1 and TRBJ2-3; TRBD2 matches at 12 bases. V lost 3 bases, J lost 4 bases, and 5 bases stayed unmatched. The germline V gene has CDR1 MGHRA and CDR2 YSYEKL. This CDR3 is built from 16 residues. The CDR3 loop reads CASSHLGLAGADTQYF. Written as DNA, the CDR3 is TGCGCCAGCAGCCACCTGGGACTAGCGGGTGCAGATACGCAGTATTTT.

This clonotype occurred many times. The rearrangement joins TRBV4-1 to TRBJ1-1; D may be TRBD1 (6 bases). The V and J ends lost 5 bases and 7 bases respectively, with 14 bases between them. In germline, CDR1 is MGHRA, CDR2 YSYEKL. The CDR3 spans 13 residues. For the CDR3, the DNA is TGCGCCAGCAGCAAGAGACAGGAGTATGAAGCTTTCTTT. It is translated as CASSKRQEYEAFF.

This chain connects TRBV5-6 to TRBJ2-1; 11 nucleotides match TRBD2. Germline assignment: CDR1 SGHDT and CDR2 YYEEEE. The CDR3 spans 16 residues. Unmatched junction bases numbered 9, after V lost 1 base and J lost 9 bases. The DNA for the CDR3 is TGTGCCAGCAGCTTGCTCACTAGCGGGGGAATGAGTGAGCAGTTCTTC. Translating it yields CASSLLTSGGMSEQFF.

This clonotype has just a few counts. This chain joins TRBV5-1 and TRBJ1-6; 10 bases match TRBD1. This CDR3 spans 16 amino acids. V shed 3 bases, J shed 5 bases, and the junction held 5 bases outside the gene matches. Germline V lookup: CDR1 SGHRS, CDR2 YFSETQ. The CDR3: CASSWGTGEDNSPLHF. CDR3 in DNA: TGCGCCAGCAGCTGGGGGACAGGGGAAGATAATTCACCCCTCCACTTT.

The chain links TRBV12-3 or TRBV12-4 to TRBJ2-7; 9 bases are shared with TRBD1. V gave up 4 bases and J gave up 5 bases; unmatched junction bases: 3. This CDR3 comprises 13 residues. The CDR3 protein is CASSSRDRDEQYV. The CDR3 nucleotides read TGTGCCAGCAGTTCAAGGGACAGGGACGAGCAGTACGTC.

This chain connects TRBV10-3 to TRBJ1-2; D is ambiguous. The CDR3 runs 13 residues. Trimming shortened V by 3 bases and J by 7 bases, and 12 bases separated the two germline ends. Germline V lookup: CDR1 ENHRY, CDR2 SYGVKD. CDR3: CAISDSWQAGYTF. CDR3 DNA: TGTGCCATCAGTGACTCCTGGCAGGCTGGCTACACCTTC.

The chain recombines TRBV7-8 with TRBJ2-1, with a tentative D call TRBD1 (5 bases). Germline V gene data show CDR1 as SGHVS and CDR2 as FQNEAQ. CDR3 length equals 15 residues. The V and J ends lost 1 base and 12 bases respectively, with 19 bases between them. The CDR3 protein is CASSLVGQGVLGQFF. The CDR3 nucleotides read TGTGCCAGCAGCTTAGTGGGCCAGGGCGTTTTAGGGCAGTTCTTC.

This chain connects TRBV5-1 to TRBJ1-4, with unresolved D. Germline-derived CDR1 and CDR2 are SGHRS and YFSETQ. V shed 0 bases and J shed 0 bases, with 6 bases lying between them. The CDR3 is 15 amino acids. CDR3 coding DNA: TGCGCCAGCAGCTTGGATGTGGCAACTAATGAAAAACTGTTTTTT. It yields the protein CASSLDVATNEKLFF.

V and J are TRBV6-6 and TRBJ1-3, with D unclear. Germline CDR1 reads MNHNY; CDR2 reads SVGAGI (reference sequence). CDR3 length equals 14 residues. V was clipped by 7 bases and J by 0 bases, with 10 bases between them. CDR3: CASTEQFSGNTIYF. CDR3 sequence (DNA): TGTGCCAGCACTGAACAGTTCTCTGGAAACACCATATATTTT.